This T cell receptor (beta chain) was retrieved from a study of OX40 agonist ivuxolimab in advanced cancers. TCRdb's copy holds only in-frame clones and misses some; the assay was immunoSEQ multiplex PCR. The table lists some 66,000 clones, less than 90% of them singletons. Germline CDR1 and CDR2: SQVTM and ANQGSEA. V dropped 8 bases and J dropped 0 bases, with 16 bases sitting between them. The CDR3 covers 15 residues. Sequenced here: CD4+ or CD8+ T cells sorted from blood, sampled in a trial of the OX40 agonist ivuxolimab. The clonotype originates from an adult with an advanced solid tumor such as melanoma, head and neck, liver or kidney cancer. V gene TRBV29-1 combines with J gene TRBJ1-4; TRBD1 might be the D (5 bases). In DNA form, the CDR3 reads TGCAGCTTCACCGCCACGACAGCAACTAATGAAAAACTGTTTTTT. Protein sequence: CSFTATTATNEKLFF.